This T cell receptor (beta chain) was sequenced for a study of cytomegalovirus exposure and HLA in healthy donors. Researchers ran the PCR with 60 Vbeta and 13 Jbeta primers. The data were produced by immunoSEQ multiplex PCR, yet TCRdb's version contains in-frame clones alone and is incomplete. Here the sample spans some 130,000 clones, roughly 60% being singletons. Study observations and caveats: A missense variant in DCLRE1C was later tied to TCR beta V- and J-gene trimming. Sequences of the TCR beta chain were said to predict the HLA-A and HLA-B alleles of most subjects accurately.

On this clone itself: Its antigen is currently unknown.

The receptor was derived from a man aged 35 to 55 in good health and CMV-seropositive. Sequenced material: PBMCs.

CDR3 in amino acids: CASSLVAGSGYTF. The CDR3 region has the DNA TGCGCCAGCAGCTTGGTTGCTGGGAGCGGCTACACCTTC. The chain joins TRBV5-1 to TRBJ1-2; no definite D call. Trimming shortened V by 0 bases and J by 8 bases, and 11 bases separated the two germline ends. CDR1 SGHRS and CDR2 YFSETQ come from the germline V gene. CDR3 length equals 13 residues.